Below, 19 T cell receptor beta chains from the same sample are listed, as sequenced in a study of regulatory T cells in long-lasting Graves disease. Time point meaning: newly diagnosed GD, antithyroid drugs for less than 3 months. From PBMCs, RNA was extracted and then used to make the TCR library. Both iRepertoire HTBI primers and Arm-PCR of CDR3 regions were used to build the TCR beta libraries. TCRdb called the multiplex PCR reads again in MiXCR, with one record for every CDR3 protein. The table records a few hundred thousand distinct CDR3 sequences, 20% to 25% of them present only once. The material was peripheral blood mononuclear cells (PBMCs), obtained at new diagnosis, from a patient treated with antithyroid drugs. Receptors originate from a female donor with Graves disease.

This clonotype showed up just once. This could be a read error, since a much larger clone is one nucleotide away. The rearrangement joins TRBV7-6 to TRBJ2-3; 12 bases are shared with TRBD2. The ends lost 1 base at V and 6 bases at J; junction bases unmatched: 2. CDR3 length: 15 residues. Germline V gene sequence: CDR1 SGHVS, CDR2 FNYEAQ. DNA for the CDR3: TGTGCCAGCAGCTTAGGGACTAGCGGGGTCGATACGCAGTATTTT. Translated, it gives CASSLGTSGVDTQYF.

This clonotype was found a few times. Here the CDR3 DNA reads TGTGCCAGCAAGACCGGGACAGGGGGCGCGTATGGCTACACCTTC. The encoded protein is CASKTGTGGAYGYTF. The V call is TRBV5-5, the J call TRBJ1-2; 12 nucleotides agree with TRBD1. The CDR3 spans 15 residues. The J segment lost 5 bases and the V segment lost 6 bases, leaving 8 bases of the junction unmatched. Germline CDR1 and CDR2: SGHKS and YYEKEE (reference sequence).

This clonotype was detected many times. This chain joins TRBV7-6 and TRBJ2-7; the match to TRBD1 covers 7 bases. The CDR3 loop spans 11 amino acids. CDR1 is SGHVS, CDR2 FNYEAQ, per germline. Trimming at V came to 6 bases and at J to 6 bases, leaving 2 bases not matched to a gene. The CDR3 DNA follows: TGTGCCAGCAGATCAGGGGGCGAGCAGTACTTC. The encoded protein is CASRSGGEQYF.

Ten or more counts support this clonotype. The chain combines TRBV3-1 with TRBJ2-4; the D is unclear. From germline, CDR1 is LGHDT and CDR2 YNNKEL (reference sequence). The CDR3 has 14 residues. V was shortened by 0 bases and J by 6 bases, with 9 bases between the two germline ends. DNA for the CDR3: TGTGCCAGCAGCCAAGATATGCAGCTAAACATTCAGTACTTC. Protein: CASSQDMQLNIQYF. The full variable domain, with the rest looked up from reference TRBV3-1 and TRBJ2-4, is DTAVSQTPKYLVTQMGNDKSIKCEQNLGHDTMYWYKQDSKKFLKIMFSYNNKELIINETVPNRFSPKSPDKAHLNLHINSLELGDSAVYFCASSQDMQLNIQYFGAGTRLSVL.

This clonotype was counted ten times or more. One end of the junction fails to match germline, which may point to a read error. The chain joins TRBV5-1 to TRBJ1-6, with 9 bases identical to TRBD1. Germline CDR1 is SGHRS and CDR2 is YFSETQ. The CDR3 spans 16 residues. CDR3: CASRSRTGEGNSPLHF. The CDR3 DNA follows: TGTGCCAGCAGATCGCGGACAGGGGAGGGGAATTCACCCCTCCACTTT.

This clonotype was detected ten times or more. The chain couples TRBV3-1 to TRBJ2-3; TRBD2 matches 10 bases. The CDR3 covers 16 residues. The ends lost 6 bases at V and 1 base at J; junction bases unmatched: 7. CDR1 is LGHDT, CDR2 YNNKEL, per germline (reference sequence). The CDR3 DNA is TGTGCCAGCAGGCCATATAGCGGGGGGCGCACAGATACGCAGTATTTT. This sequence encodes CASRPYSGGRTDTQYF.

The table lists this clonotype with many counts. This chain joins TRBV7-2 and TRBJ1-1; no reliable D call. The CDR3 extends over 14 amino acids. Germline-derived CDR1 and CDR2 are SGHTA and FQGNSA. Trimming shortened V by 2 bases and J by 3 bases, and 10 bases separated the two germline ends. The CDR3 is CASSLSFGYTEAFF. CDR3 coding DNA: TGTGCCAGCAGCTTAAGCTTCGGATACACTGAAGCTTTCTTT.

Remarks on this clonotype: Because the CDR3's place on the DNA is in doubt, the DNA is left out and the CDR3 is given as listed by TCRdb. The chain has TRBV7-2 and TRBJ2-7; TRBD2 was called by the table and not checked on the DNA. From its first to its last residue, the CDR3 has 19 amino acids. Per germline, CDR1 SGHTA and CDR2 FQGNSA. The chain's CDR3 is CASSFYICSASGQFGEQYF.

Ten or more counts support this clonotype. J is TRBJ2-5 and V is TRBV12-3 or TRBV12-4; unclear D gene. V was pared by 5 bases and J by 5 bases, with 15 bases between. The CDR3 contains 14 residues. CDR3 residues: CASSTPGEVETQYF. The CDR3 bases are TGTGCCAGCAGTACGCCTGGGGAAGTCGAGACCCAGTACTTC.

This clonotype was observed many times. This chain uses TRBV20-1 with TRBJ1-5; D is ambiguous. The germline V and J ends were trimmed by 3 bases and 9 bases, with 18 bases remaining between them. Germline V CDR1 and CDR2: DFQATT, SNEGSKA (reference sequence). The CDR3 runs to 14 residues. The CDR3 loop is CSASSEQSNGPQHF. Written as DNA, the CDR3 is TGCAGTGCTAGTTCGGAACAGAGTAACGGGCCCCAGCATTTT.

This clonotype was seen only a few times. Possible read error: a much larger clone is one base away. V and J are TRBV18 and TRBJ1-4; TRBD1 matches 7 bases. The CDR3 is 14 residues long. The germline CDR1 and CDR2 sequences are KGHSH and LQKENI. In DNA form, the CDR3 reads TGTGCCAGCTCAAAGGGGGCAACTAATGAAAAACCGTTTTTT. The encoded protein is CASSKGATNEKPFF.

J is TRBJ1-2 and V is TRBV4-1; D ambiguous. In germline, CDR1 is MGHRA, CDR2 YSYEKL. This CDR3 has 12 amino acids. The V end lost 4 bases, the J end lost 3 bases, and 6 bases lay between the germline ends. CDR3 sequence reads: CASSRPDYGYTF. Here the CDR3 DNA reads TGCGCCAGCAGCCGGCCGGACTATGGCTACACCTTC.

The sample holds many counts of this clonotype. CDR3: CASSLGRVGETQYF. The DNA for the CDR3 is TGTGCCAGCAGCTTAGGTCGGGTGGGAGAGACCCAGTACTTC. The chain recombines TRBV7-2 with TRBJ2-5; no clear D gene. The CDR3 is 14 residues long. Germline V gives CDR1 SGHTA, CDR2 FQGNSA. Trimming stripped 1 base from V and 4 bases from J, with 10 bases between.

Notes on this clonotype: A single base separates this from a much larger clone, so it may be a read error. This CDR3 fails to terminate in the conserved phenylalanine or tryptophan, so it likely reflects a read error. V and J are TRBV20-1 and TRBJ2-7; D ambiguous. The CDR3 contains 12 residues. The V end lost 7 bases, the J end lost 7 bases, and 17 bases lay between the germline ends. The germline V gene encodes CDR1 DFQATT and CDR2 SNEGSKA (reference sequence). The CDR3, as DNA: TGCAGTGTTCCCGGACGCTCGACGGAGCAGTACCTC. This sequence encodes CSVPGRSTEQYL.

The table lists this clonotype with a count of one. Relative to the germline gene, one junction end is altered; a read error may explain this. The genes are TRBV11-2 and TRBJ2-6; D call uncertain. The germline V gene has CDR1 SGHAT and CDR2 FQNNGV. CDR3 length: 13 amino acids. The CDR3 DNA sequence: TGTACCAGCAGCCTTAGTGGGGCCAACGTCCTGACTTTC. Translating gives CTSSLSGANVLTF.

This clonotype was counted many times. The V call is TRBV6-2 or TRBV6-3, the J call TRBJ2-1, with D possibly being TRBD2 (5 bases). V dropped 0 bases and J dropped 9 bases, with 9 bases sitting between them. Germline CDR1 and CDR2: MNHEY and SVGEGT. This CDR3 comprises 13 residues. CDR3 sequence (DNA): TGTGCCAGCAGTTACTCGAGGGTTGCTGAGCAGTTCTTC. Translated: CASSYSRVAEQFF.

A word on this clonotype: The junction differs from germline at one of its ends, possibly a read error. The CDR3 nucleotides are TGCGCCAGCAGCCCCTCCGGGGGGTGGCTCACTGAAGCTTTCTTT. This sequence encodes CASSPSGGWLTEAFF. V usage is TRBV5-5 and J usage is TRBJ1-1, with D tentatively TRBD1 (5 bases). Germline-derived CDR1 and CDR2 are SGHKS and YYEKEE (reference sequence). The CDR3 is 15 residues long.

This clonotype has ten or more counts. The chain carries TRBV28 and TRBJ2-3, with a possible D match to TRBD1 (6 bases). Germline V gene data show CDR1 as MDHEN and CDR2 as SYDVKM. The CDR3 spans 14 residues. Deletions cut 2 bases from V and 5 bases from J, with 11 bases between. The CDR3 here is CASSLSRGGDTQYF. The DNA of the CDR3 is TGTGCCAGCAGTTTAAGCAGGGGTGGAGATACGCAGTATTTT. Variable domain in full (rest from reference TRBV28 and TRBJ2-3): DVKVTQSSRYLVKRTGEKVFLECVQDMDHENMFWYRQDPGLGLRLIYFSYDVKMKEKGDIPEGYSVSREKKERFSLILESASTNQTSMYLCASSLSRGGDTQYFGPGTRLTVL.

As regards this clonotype: This is likely an artifact of a read error, given a far larger clone one base away. This chain joins TRBV9 and TRBJ2-2; maybe TRBD2 (5 bases). V lost 6 bases and J lost 2, with 11 bases in between. This CDR3 has 14 residues. Germline V CDR1 and CDR2: SGDLS, YYNGEE. The CDR3 is CASNRTGNTGELFF. The CDR3 DNA reads as TGTGCCAGCAACCGTACGGGAAACACCGGGGAGCTGTTTTTT.